This T cell receptor beta chain was retrieved from a study of molecular identifiers for immune sequencing clone quantification (dated by TCRdb to 2017 to 2018). In the study overall: For a replicate experiment, the RNA from either about 20,000 or 100,000 naive CD8 T cells was divided into five aliquots, and four of those aliquots went on to sequencing. The study was a methods study using CD8 T cells to benchmark molecular-identifier clustering-based TCR repertoire sequencing (MIDCIRS) and TCR RNA copy counting.

The full study reports these points: Spiked-in Jurkat TCR RNA equivalent to a single cell was reported to be detectable even among approximately 1.1 million naive CD8 T cells. Spiked-in Jurkat TCR RNA (approximately 10 copies' worth), which is not part of the donor repertoire, was contained in the naive libraries. Without barcode sub-clustering, chimeric consensus sequences inflated TCR diversity; chimeras reached as high as 47%. In CMV-specific effector cells, clones with more than 20 RNA copies accounted for over 97% of molecules, whereas in naive cells such clones accounted for under 1%. Modeling estimated about 2.8 recovered TCR RNA copies per cell, compared with about ten by digital PCR, which implies roughly 30% capture efficiency. Highly expanded clone sizes could be underestimated because identical TCR molecules may share a barcode.

The germline V gene provides CDR1 SQVTM and CDR2 ANQGSEA. The cysteine opens and the phenylalanine closes a CDR3 of 13 amino acids. CDR3 DNA only is kept here, 39 bases in frame from base 1. V gives up 4 bases and J gives up 3 bases, and the segment between their germline ends measures 13 bases. Receptor libraries were prepared by PCR. TCRdb records NextSeq 500 as the sequencer. Bulk TCR libraries were prepared as previously described, using TCR primers listed in Table S5. Total RNA was purified with the Qiagen AllPrep DNA/RNA kit. Before analysis, reads from multiple sequencing runs of the same library were pooled. In the paper's pipeline: Only reads with exact TCR constant sequence were kept, trimmed to 150 nt, and grouped by their 12-nt molecular barcodes. Within each barcode group, reads were sub-clustered at a 15% Levenshtein threshold, and quality-weighted consensus sequences were built per RNA molecule. Non-functional sequences were discarded, and so were lower-count sequences lying one edit away from another sequence. On the basis of fitting two negative binomial distributions, barcode sub-clusters with fewer than 20% of the maximum read count were discarded. TCRdb reprocessing: public reads trimmed at Q25 with fastp, clones called with MiXCR, in-frame beta chains kept. Here each entry gathers all rows of one CDR3 protein and keeps the most common genes and DNA. Clone size and V and J calls follow TCRdb, not the original study. This sample holds more than 450,000 distinct CDR3 sequences; roughly 24% were observed only once. The biggest ten clones account for around 0.76% of the sample.

Libraries of naive CD8 T cells were built from anywhere between about 18,000 and 1,000,000 sorted cells, with 10%, 30% or 50% of the purified RNA used. Naive CD8 T cells were FACS-sorted as CD8+CD4-CCR7+CD45RA+ on a BD FACSAria II into RLT Plus buffer. To test detection sensitivity, Jurkat RNA equivalent to approximately ten TCR copies was spiked into samples of roughly 18,000-1,000,000 naive CD8 T cells. Enrichment of CD8 T cells was performed with RosetteSep CD8+ T Cell Enrichment Cocktail and Ficoll-Paque, after which ACK red cell lysis was carried out. There are many counts of this clonotype. The target of this receptor is not known. No clone much larger than this one lies a single base away; base qualities are absent.

The sample consisted of naive CD8+ T cells from blood, with Jurkat cell RNA spiked in. Explained via the paper, the cell subset or site label denotes: FACS-sorted CD8+CD4-CCR7+CD45RA+ naive T cells. This clonotype was sampled from a human donor in good health. Some libraries in this study had Jurkat cell RNA spiked in. This chain joins TRBV29-1 to TRBJ2-7, with TRBD2 perhaps the D gene, on 5 matching bases. CDR3 protein: CSVVVREYYEQYF. The DNA sequence follows: TGCAGCGTTGTGGTCCGGGAATACTACGAGCAGTACTTC.